This T cell receptor (beta chain) is drawn from a study of shared clonotypes between healthy human individuals. This clone has a handful of counts. The method was immunoSEQ multiplex PCR; TCRdb's version includes in-frame clones alone and lacks a portion of them. This sample yields 2 million to 3 million clones, of which approximately 93% are seen a single time; 0.36% belongs to the top ten. Germline V CDR1 and CDR2: MGHRA, YSYEKL. The CDR3 spans 14 residues. The V end was cut by 8 bases, the J end by 0 bases, with 11 bases between. This clonotype was sampled from a man between 18 and 35 years old in good health. Some clones in this sample may be carry-over from other donors' samples. Input material: naive CD4+ T cells from PBMCs. The sample's subset: CD45RA+ positively selected. The chain employs TRBV4-1 and TRBJ1-5; D gene unclear. CDR3 nucleotide sequence: TGCGCCAGCGACTCTACTTATAGCAATCAGCCCCAGCATTTT. It is translated as CASDSTYSNQPQHF.